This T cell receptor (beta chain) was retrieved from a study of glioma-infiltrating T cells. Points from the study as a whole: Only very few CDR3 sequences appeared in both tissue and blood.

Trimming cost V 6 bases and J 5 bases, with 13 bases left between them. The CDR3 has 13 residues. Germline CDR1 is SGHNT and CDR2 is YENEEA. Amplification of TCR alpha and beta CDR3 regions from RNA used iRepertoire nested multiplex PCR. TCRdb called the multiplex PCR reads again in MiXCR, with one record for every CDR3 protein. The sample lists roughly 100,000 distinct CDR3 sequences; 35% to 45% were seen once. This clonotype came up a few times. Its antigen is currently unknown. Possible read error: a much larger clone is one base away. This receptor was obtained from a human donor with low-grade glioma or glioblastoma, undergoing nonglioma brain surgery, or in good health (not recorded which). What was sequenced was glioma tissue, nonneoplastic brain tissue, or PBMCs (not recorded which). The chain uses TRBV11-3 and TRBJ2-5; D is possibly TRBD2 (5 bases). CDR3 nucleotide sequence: TGTGCCAGCAGGCTTCGGAGGCTGGAGACCCAGTACTTC. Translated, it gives CASRLRRLETQYF.